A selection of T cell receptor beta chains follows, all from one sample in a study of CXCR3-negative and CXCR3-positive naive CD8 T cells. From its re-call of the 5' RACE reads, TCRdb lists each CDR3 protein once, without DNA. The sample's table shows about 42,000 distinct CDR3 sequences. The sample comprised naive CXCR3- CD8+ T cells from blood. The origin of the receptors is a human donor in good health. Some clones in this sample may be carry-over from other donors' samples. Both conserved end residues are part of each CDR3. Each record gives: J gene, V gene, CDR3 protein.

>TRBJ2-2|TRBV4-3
CASSQEEGASGELFF
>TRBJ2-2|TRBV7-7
CASSTLAGTNTGELFF
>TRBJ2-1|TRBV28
CASRPRLGYNEQFF
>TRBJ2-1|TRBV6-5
CASSTGASGTYNEQFF
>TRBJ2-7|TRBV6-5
CAVHGSRDSGIYEQYF
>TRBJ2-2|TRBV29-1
CSVRGGGGDTGELFF
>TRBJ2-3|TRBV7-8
CASSPNSGSGDTQYF
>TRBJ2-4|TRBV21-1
CASSTRPRGTSGNIQYF
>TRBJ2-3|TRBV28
CASSFVAGGINTQYF
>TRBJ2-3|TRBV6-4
CASSDGLGGPDTQYF
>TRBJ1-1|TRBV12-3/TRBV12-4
CASSWPGRNTEAFF
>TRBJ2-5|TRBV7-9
CASSSRGAQETQYF
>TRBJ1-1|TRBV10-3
CAISLGNTEAFF
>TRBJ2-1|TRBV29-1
CSAQLGVHEQFF
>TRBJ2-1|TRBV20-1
CSARDLERGGNGPYNEQFF
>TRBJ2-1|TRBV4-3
CASSQRAGGLLSYNEQFF
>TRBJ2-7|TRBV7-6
CASSLEHPGLASYEQYF
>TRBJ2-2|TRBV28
CASSSEGNTGELFF
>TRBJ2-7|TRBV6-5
CASSYSPGGEQYF
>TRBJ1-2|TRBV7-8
CASSLGRQGEGIYGYTF
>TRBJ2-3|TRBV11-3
CASSSDRANTQYF
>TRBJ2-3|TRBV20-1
CSATAGGRRPDTQYF
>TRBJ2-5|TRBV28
CASSPGQAETQYF
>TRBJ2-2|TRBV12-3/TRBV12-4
CASSLAQTGELFF
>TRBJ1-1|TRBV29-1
CSVERPGWNTEAFF
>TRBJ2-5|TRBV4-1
CASSQDTASGQGETQYF
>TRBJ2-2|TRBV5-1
CASSLAAGGPYTGELFF
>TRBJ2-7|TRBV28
CASSLFDREVNEQYF
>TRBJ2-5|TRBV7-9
CASSLLTGGETQYF
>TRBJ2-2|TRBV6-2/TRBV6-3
CASSFRQGNTGELFF